This TCR beta chain was sequenced for a study of T cell responses to AZD1222 COVID-19 vaccine. Study-wide points: Most donors were white British, females outnumbered males, and clonal diversity was possibly underestimated.

The CDR3 totals 13 residues. V lost 5 bases, J lost 6 bases, and 6 bases stayed unmatched. TCRdb's copy holds only in-frame clones and misses some; the assay was immunoSEQ multiplex PCR. The table shows about 130,000 clones, with 85% to 95% occurring only once. In the case of this clone: Its specificity is not known.

The receptor was isolated from an adult in good health. The chain combines TRBV12-3 or TRBV12-4 with TRBJ1-2, with TRBD1 matching 7 bases. Sequenced material: peripheral blood, taken on day 0 of AZD1222 vaccination. CDR3 region: CASSLTGVDGYTF. The CDR3 region has the DNA TGTGCCAGCAGTCTTACAGGGGTAGATGGCTACACCTTC.